This T cell receptor (beta chain) was recovered during a study of blood T cells in healthy people across ages. This clonotype appeared a few times. The CDR3 runs 17 residues. Germline trimming cut 4 bases from V and 0 bases from J; bases unmatched to any gene: 11. Germline CDR1 SGHRS, CDR2 YFSETQ. Together with a sample-barcoded 5' primer, a J-beta primer mix was included in a second PCR lasting about 6 to 11 cycles. TCRdb fed the 5' RACE reads into MiXCR, producing one record per CDR3 protein. The data show under 850,000 distinct CDR3 sequences, around 34% seen once. This chain uses TRBV5-1 with TRBJ1-2; 8 bases line up with TRBD1. This TCR was sampled from a man aged 18 to 29 in good health. The sequenced material came from blood. Here the CDR3 DNA reads TGCGCCAGCAGCCGCGGACAGGGCCGCCTAACTAACTATGGCTACACCTTC. It translates to CASSRGQGRLTNYGYTF.